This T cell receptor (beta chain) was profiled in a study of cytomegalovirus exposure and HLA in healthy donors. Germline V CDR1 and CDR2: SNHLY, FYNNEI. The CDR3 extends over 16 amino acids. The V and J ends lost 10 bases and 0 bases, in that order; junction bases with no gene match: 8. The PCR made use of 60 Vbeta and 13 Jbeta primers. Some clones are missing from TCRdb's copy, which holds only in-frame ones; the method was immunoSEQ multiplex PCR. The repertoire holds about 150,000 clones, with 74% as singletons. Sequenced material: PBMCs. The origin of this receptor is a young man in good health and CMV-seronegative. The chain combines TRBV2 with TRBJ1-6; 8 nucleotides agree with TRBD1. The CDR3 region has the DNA TGTGCCACTCAGGGGGACAGGAGCTCCTATAATTCACCCCTCCACTTT. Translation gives CATQGDRSSYNSPLHF.